The 13 T cell receptor beta chains in this list originate from one sample, sequenced in a study of control samples from healthy donors and cancer patients. Data came from immunoSEQ multiplex PCR; TCRdb stores just in-frame clones and leaves some out. The sample shows 100,000 to 150,000 clones, roughly 84% of them seen only once. The sample comprised blood. These receptors were obtained from a man between 18 and 29 years old in good health.

Only a few counts were recorded for this clone. V is TRBV29-1 and J is TRBJ2-7, with TRBD2 identical over 11 bases. V gave up 4 bases and J gave up 1 base; unmatched junction bases: 3. CDR1 SQVTM and CDR2 ANQGSEA come from the germline V gene. The CDR3 contains 14 residues. This chain's CDR3 is CSVGRLAGSYEQYF. CDR3 in DNA: TGCAGCGTTGGACGACTAGCGGGGTCCTACGAGCAGTACTTC.

The V gene is TRBV4-1, the J gene TRBJ2-7, with a weak D call TRBD1 (5 bases). The CDR3 loop spans 15 amino acids. Trimming removed 3 bases at V and 2 bases at J, with 14 bases between. The V gene's germline CDR1 is MGHRA and CDR2 YSYEKL. DNA of the CDR3: TGCGCCAGCAGCCATCTCGCGACAGTCCCCTACGAGCAGTACTTC. Its translation is CASSHLATVPYEQYF.

This chain uses TRBV6-5 with TRBJ1-5, with a possible D match to TRBD1 (5 bases). CDR3 length: 11 residues. Germline CDR1 is MNHEY and CDR2 is SVGAGI. As DNA, the CDR3 is TGTGCTTGCAGGGCAAATCAGCCCCAGCATTTT. Amino acid sequence: CACRANQPQHF.

The V gene is TRBV7-6, the J gene TRBJ2-1; 14 bases align to TRBD2. Germline assignment: CDR1 SGHVS and CDR2 FNYEAQ. V shed 2 bases, J shed 8 bases, and the junction held 14 bases outside the gene matches. This CDR3 has 19 amino acids. The DNA for the CDR3 is TGTGCCAGCAGCTTAATCGTGCGACTAGCGGGAGGGCCCCTATATGAGCAGTTCTTC. Translating it yields CASSLIVRLAGGPLYEQFF.

The rearrangement uses TRBV6-5 and TRBJ1-2; D is uncertain. Trimming left V 4 bases short and J 8 bases short, with 8 bases between. The CDR3 totals 11 residues. CDR1 is MNHEY, CDR2 SVGAGI, per germline. In DNA, the CDR3 is TGTGCCAGCAGTTCAGGAGGAGGCTACACCTTC. This sequence encodes CASSSGGGYTF.

This clone occurred once. The J gene is TRBJ2-7, the V gene TRBV6-5; 7 nucleotides line up with TRBD1. Germline V gene sequence: CDR1 MNHEY, CDR2 SVGAGI. The CDR3 extends over 15 amino acids. V dropped 7 bases and J dropped 2; count of bases not matched to a gene: 11. CDR3: CASTLDRASTYEQYF. CDR3 nucleotide sequence: TGTGCCAGCACCCTCGACAGGGCTTCAACCTACGAGCAGTACTTC.

This chain joins TRBV27 and TRBJ1-1; perhaps TRBD1 as D (5 bases). The CDR3 has 13 amino acids. Germline V CDR1 and CDR2: MNHEY, SMNVEV (reference sequence). V lost 5 bases to trimming and J lost 5 bases, with 12 bases between them. Here the CDR3 DNA reads TGTGCCAGCAGTATTCAGGGAGGGACTGAAGCTTTCTTT. It specifies CASSIQGGTEAFF.

The rearrangement joins TRBV5-1 to TRBJ1-4; 7 positions agree with TRBD1. V trimming: 2 bases; J trimming: 5 bases; junction bases outside the gene matches: 6. The CDR3 length is 15 residues. In germline, CDR1 is SGHRS, CDR2 YFSETQ. This CDR3 is CASSFQGDNNEKLFF. CDR3 nucleotide sequence: TGCGCCAGCAGCTTTCAGGGGGATAACAATGAAAAACTGTTTTTT. Combining the CDR3 with reference TRBV5-1 and TRBJ1-4 gives the whole variable domain KAGVTQTPRYLIKTRGQQVTLSCSPISGHRSVSWYQQTPGQGLQFLFEYFSETQRNKGNFPGRFSGRQFSNSRSEMNVSTLELGDSALYLCASSFQGDNNEKLFFGSGTQLSVL.

The V and J genes are TRBV14 and TRBJ2-7; 11 bases match TRBD2. The V gene's germline CDR1 is SGHDN and CDR2 FVKESK. Unmatched junction bases numbered 4, after V lost 0 bases and J lost 6 bases. The CDR3 has 15 amino acids. The CDR3 spells CASSQETSGILEQYF. DNA for the CDR3: TGTGCCAGCAGCCAAGAGACTAGCGGGATCCTCGAGCAGTACTTC.

J is TRBJ2-5 and V is TRBV30; D is unclear. This CDR3 has 12 amino acids. The ends were cut back, 3 bases at V and 5 bases at J, with 10 bases in the middle. Germline V gives CDR1 GTSNPN, CDR2 SVGIG (reference sequence). The CDR3 loop is CAWRHSAETQYF. The CDR3 coding sequence is TGTGCCTGGAGGCACTCGGCGGAGACCCAGTACTTC.

The chain couples TRBV27 to TRBJ2-1; D unresolved. The V gene lost 4 bases and the J gene lost 0 bases, with 4 bases spanning the gap. CDR3 size: 13 residues. Germline-derived CDR1 and CDR2 are MNHEY and SMNVEV (reference sequence). The CDR3 spells CASSSVSYNEQFF. DNA of the CDR3: TGTGCCAGCAGTTCAGTCTCCTACAATGAGCAGTTCTTC.

The V call is TRBV24-1, the J call TRBJ2-1, with 9 nucleotides matching TRBD1. CDR1 is KGHDR, CDR2 SFDVKD, per germline. The CDR3 contains 15 residues. After removal of 4 bases from V and 7 bases from J, the junction contained 7 bases not matched to a gene. The CDR3: CATSDRGQGWNEQFF. In DNA, the CDR3 is TGTGCCACCAGTGACCGAGGACAGGGGTGGAATGAGCAGTTCTTC.

This chain connects TRBV28 to TRBJ2-3; a weak D match, TRBD2 (6 bases). V dropped 3 bases and J dropped 2 bases, with 9 bases sitting between them. This CDR3 region has 14 residues. Germline V gene sequence: CDR1 MDHEN, CDR2 SYDVKM. The CDR3 DNA reads as TGTGCCAGCAGTTTCCGCGGGATCACAGATACGCAGTATTTT. This gives the protein CASSFRGITDTQYF.